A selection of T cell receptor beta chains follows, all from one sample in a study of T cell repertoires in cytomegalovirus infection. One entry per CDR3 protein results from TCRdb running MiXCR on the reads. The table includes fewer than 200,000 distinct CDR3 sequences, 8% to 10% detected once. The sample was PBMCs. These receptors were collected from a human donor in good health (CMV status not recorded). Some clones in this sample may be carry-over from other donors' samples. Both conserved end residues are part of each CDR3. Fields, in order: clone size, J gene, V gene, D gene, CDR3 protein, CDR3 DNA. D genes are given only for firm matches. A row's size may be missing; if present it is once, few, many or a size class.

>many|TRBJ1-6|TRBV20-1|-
CSARNSVGSPLHF
TGCAGTGCTAGAAACAGTGTTGGTTCACCCCTCCACTTT
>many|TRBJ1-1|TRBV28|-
CASRRNTEAFF
TGTGCCAGCAGGAGGAACACTGAAGCTTTCTTT
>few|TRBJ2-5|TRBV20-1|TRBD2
CSAPPSGRFRETQYF
TGCAGTGCTCCCCCTAGCGGGAGATTTAGAGAGACCCAGTACTTC
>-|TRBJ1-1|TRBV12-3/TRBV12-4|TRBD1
CASSLKGQGAPEAFF
TGTGCCAGCAGTTTGAAAGGACAGGGGGCTCCTGAAGCTTTCTTT
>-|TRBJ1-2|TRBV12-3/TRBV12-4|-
CASAGQTYGYTF
TGTGCCAGCGCCGGACAGACCTATGGCTACACCTTC
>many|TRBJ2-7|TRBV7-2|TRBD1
CASSSTGTGVYEQYF
TGTGCCAGCAGCTCAACCGGGACAGGGGTTTACGAGCAGTACTTC
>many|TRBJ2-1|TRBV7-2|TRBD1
CASSSPGQYNEQFF
TGTGCCAGCAGCTCCCCGGGACAGTACAATGAGCAGTTCTTC
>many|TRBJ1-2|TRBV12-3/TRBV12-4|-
CASSLGAEGYTF
TGTGCCAGCAGTTTAGGGGCGGAGGGCTACACCTTC
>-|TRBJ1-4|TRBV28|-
CATDLQGTGKLFF
TGTGCCACTGACCTCCAGGGAACCGGAAAACTGTTTTTT
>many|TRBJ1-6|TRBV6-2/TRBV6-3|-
CASKYSSYNSPLHF
TGTGCCAGCAAATACAGCTCCTATAATTCACCCCTCCACTTT
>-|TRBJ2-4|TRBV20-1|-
CSTQGLAKNIQYF
TGCAGTACCCAAGGACTAGCCAAAAACATTCAGTACTTC
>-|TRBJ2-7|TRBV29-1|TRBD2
CSPLRLAYNEQYF
TGCAGTCCGTTACGACTAGCGTACAACGAGCAGTACTTC
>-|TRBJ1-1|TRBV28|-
CASSSQSRGWTEAFF
TGTGCCAGCAGTTCCCAAAGCAGGGGTTGGACTGAAGCTTTCTTT
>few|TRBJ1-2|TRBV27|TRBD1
CASGSRQGRDGYTF
TGTGCCAGCGGGTCCAGACAGGGTCGGGATGGCTACACCTTC
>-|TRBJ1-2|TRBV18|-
CASSHGTSGYTF
TGTGCCAGCTCCCACGGTACGAGTGGCTACACCTTC
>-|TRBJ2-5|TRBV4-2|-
CASSQDWGETQYF
TGTGCCAGCAGCCAAGATTGGGGCGAGACCCAGTACTTC
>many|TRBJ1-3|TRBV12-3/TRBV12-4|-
CASREYSGNTIYF
TGTGCCAGCAGGGAATACTCTGGAAACACCATATATTTT
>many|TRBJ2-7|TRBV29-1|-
CSVGGGTYEQYF
TGCAGCGTTGGAGGCGGGACCTACGAGCAGTACTTC
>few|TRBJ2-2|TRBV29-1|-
CSVEGGQRDTGELFF
TGCAGCGTTGAGGGGGGACAGCGGGACACCGGGGAGCTGTTTTTT
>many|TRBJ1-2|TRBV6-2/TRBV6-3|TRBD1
CASRNPGTGGANYGYTF
TGTGCCAGCAGAAACCCCGGGACAGGGGGCGCAAACTATGGCTACACCTTC
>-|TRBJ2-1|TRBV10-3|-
CAIETTPGNEQFF
TGTGCCATTGAAACAACCCCTGGGAATGAGCAGTTCTTC
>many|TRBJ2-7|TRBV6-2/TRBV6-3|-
CASSLHGAFGAYEQYF
TGTGCCAGCAGTCTCCACGGGGCCTTTGGGGCCTACGAGCAGTACTTC
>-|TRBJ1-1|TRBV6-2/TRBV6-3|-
CASSKAGQYTEAFF
TGTGCCAGCAGTAAGGCCGGACAGTACACTGAAGCTTTCTTT
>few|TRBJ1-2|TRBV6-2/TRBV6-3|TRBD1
CASSLLSRGGGYTF
TGTGCCAGCAGTCTACTCTCACGAGGGGGCGGCTACACCTTC
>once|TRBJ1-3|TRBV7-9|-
CASSLGTNSGNTIYF
TGTGCCAGCAGCTTAGGGACGAACTCTGGAAACACCATATATTTT
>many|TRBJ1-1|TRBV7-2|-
CASSFLSGQSANTEAFF
TGTGCCAGCAGCTTTCTGAGTGGGCAGTCCGCGAACACTGAAGCTTTCTTT
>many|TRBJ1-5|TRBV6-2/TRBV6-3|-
CASSYTSNQPQHF
TGTGCCAGCAGTTACACCAGCAATCAGCCCCAGCATTTT
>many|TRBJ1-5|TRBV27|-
CASRPTGGNQPQHF
TGTGCCAGCAGACCCACTGGGGGAAATCAGCCCCAGCATTTT
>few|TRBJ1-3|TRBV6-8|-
CASSYGASGNTIYF
TGTGCCAGCAGTTACGGAGCCTCTGGAAACACCATATATTTT
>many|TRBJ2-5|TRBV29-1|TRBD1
CSVEVGVGPGGNYQETQYF
TGCAGCGTTGAAGTCGGAGTGGGACCAGGGGGAAATTACCAAGAGACCCAGTACTTC
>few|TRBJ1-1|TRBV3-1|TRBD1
CASSQRWGQGSEPEAFF
TGTGCCAGCAGCCAACGATGGGGACAGGGATCAGAGCCTGAAGCTTTCTTT
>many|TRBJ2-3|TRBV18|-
CASSQQIDTQYF
TGTGCCAGCTCACAACAGATAGATACGCAGTATTTT
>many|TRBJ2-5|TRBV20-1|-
CSAPRGQFLQETQYF
TGCAGTGCCCCCAGGGGCCAGTTTTTACAAGAGACCCAGTACTTC
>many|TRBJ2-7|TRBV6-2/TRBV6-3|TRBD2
CASSTTSGGAYEQYF
TGTGCCAGCAGTACCACTAGCGGGGGCGCCTACGAGCAGTACTTC
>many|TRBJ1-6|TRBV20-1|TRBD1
CSAWERQGNNSPLHF
TGCAGTGCATGGGAGAGACAGGGGAATAATTCACCCCTCCACTTT
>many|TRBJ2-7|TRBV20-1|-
CSARDGAYEQYF
TGCAGTGCTAGAGATGGTGCCTACGAGCAGTACTTC
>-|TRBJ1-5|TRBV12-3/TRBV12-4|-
CASSFRGAVWVSNQPQHF
TGTGCCAGCAGTTTTCGGGGGGCCGTCTGGGTTAGCAATCAGCCCCAGCATTTT
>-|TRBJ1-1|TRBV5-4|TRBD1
CASSLRRSEGAGAFF
TGTGCCAGCAGCTTGAGGCGGAGCGAGGGGGCGGGTGCTTTCTTT
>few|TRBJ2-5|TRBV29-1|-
CSVGPPTGSQETQYF
TGCAGCGTTGGGCCCCCTACAGGGTCTCAAGAGACCCAGTACTTC
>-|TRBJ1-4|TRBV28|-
CASSLLGASEKLFF
TGTGCCAGCAGTTTGCTGGGGGCTAGCGAAAAACTGTTTTTT
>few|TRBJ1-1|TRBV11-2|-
CASSLGLLALNTEAFF
TGTGCCAGCAGCTTAGGATTACTCGCGCTCAACACTGAAGCTTTCTTT
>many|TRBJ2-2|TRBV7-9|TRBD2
CASSSGLAGVRTGELFF
TGTGCCAGCAGCTCGGGACTAGCGGGAGTTCGAACCGGGGAGCTGTTTTTT
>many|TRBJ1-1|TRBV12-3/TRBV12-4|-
CASSFSRGTEAFF
TGTGCCAGCAGTTTCAGCAGGGGTACTGAAGCTTTCTTT
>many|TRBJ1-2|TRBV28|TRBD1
CASSSGATGIPGGYTF
TGTGCCAGCAGTTCCGGTGCGACAGGGATCCCAGGTGGCTACACCTTC
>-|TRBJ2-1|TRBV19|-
CASSIRRVLYNEQFF
TGTGCCAGTAGTATTAGGCGGGTTCTATACAATGAGCAGTTCTTC
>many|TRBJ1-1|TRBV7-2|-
CASAKGLNTEAFF
TGTGCCAGCGCCAAGGGGCTGAACACTGAAGCTTTCTTT
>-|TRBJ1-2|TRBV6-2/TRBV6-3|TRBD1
CASSLRLGQGVYGYTF
TGTGCCAGCAGCCTACGCCTGGGACAGGGCGTCTATGGCTACACCTTC
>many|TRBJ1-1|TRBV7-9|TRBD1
CASSQQGRGRMNTEAFF
TGTGCCAGCAGCCAACAGGGGAGGGGGCGGATGAACACTGAAGCTTTCTTT
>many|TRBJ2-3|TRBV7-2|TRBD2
CASSILAGARIDTQYF
TGTGCCAGCAGCATTCTAGCGGGAGCGAGGATAGATACGCAGTATTTT
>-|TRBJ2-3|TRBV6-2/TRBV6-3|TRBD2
CASSSPSGGSTDTRYF
TGTGCCAGCAGTTCGCCTAGCGGGGGCAGCACAGATACGCGGTATTTT
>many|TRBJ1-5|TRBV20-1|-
CSAGRGGFNQPQHF
TGCAGTGCTGGGCGGGGGGGCTTCAATCAGCCCCAGCATTTT
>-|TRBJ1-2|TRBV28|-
CASSPGQEAYGYTF
TGTGCCAGCAGCCCGGGACAAGAGGCCTATGGCTACACCTTC
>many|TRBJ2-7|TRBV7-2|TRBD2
CASSYTGGLNEQYF
TGTGCCAGCAGCTACACGGGGGGGCTCAACGAGCAGTACTTC
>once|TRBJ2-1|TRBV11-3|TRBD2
CASSSGEGEQFF
TGTGCCAGCAGCTCCGGGGAGGGTGAGCAGTTCTTC
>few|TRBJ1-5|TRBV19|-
CASSIQGPQPQHF
TGTGCCAGTAGTATTCAGGGCCCTCAGCCCCAGCATTTT
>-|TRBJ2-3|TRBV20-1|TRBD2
CSAIPTSGNPDTQYF
TGCAGTGCTATACCGACTAGCGGGAACCCAGATACGCAGTATTTT
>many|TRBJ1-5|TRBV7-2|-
CASSSGAAINQPQHF
TGTGCCAGCAGCTCGGGGGCAGCTATCAATCAGCCCCAGCATTTT